A selection of T cell receptor beta chains follows, all from one sample in a study of T cell clonotyping in hematopoietic cell transplantation. Sequencing was performed with immunoSEQ multiplex PCR; in TCRdb, only in-frame clones are kept and a portion is missing. Of about 11,000 clones listed, 46% are singletons. This sample comprised PBMCs, obtained 30 days after allogeneic stem cell transplant. The receptors derive from a male patient aged 45-59 years who had an allogeneic stem cell transplant from an unrelated donor, so the T cells may come from the graft donor. Some clones in this sample may be carry-over from other donors' samples. CDR3s include the opening cysteine and the closing phenylalanine or tryptophan. The D gene is left open where the match is weak. Size is omitted from some rows. Given values are once, few, many or a class for expanded clones.

TGTGCCAGCAGTCTCCAGGGGACAGGGGGGAGCGGGGAGCTGTTTTTT	CASSLQGTGGSGELFF	once	TRBD1	TRBV25-1	TRBJ2-2
TGTGCCTGGGTGAGGGGGCGCACTGAAGCTTTCTTT	CAWVRGRTEAFF	-	TRBD1	TRBV30	TRBJ1-1
TGCGCCAGCAGCCAGGACTCCGGGACTGGTTCACCCCTCCACTTT	CASSQDSGTGSPLHF	few	-	TRBV4-3	TRBJ1-6
TGTGCCAGCATGGGACAGCCCAATCAGCCCCAGCATTTT	CASMGQPNQPQHF	-	TRBD1	TRBV6-6	TRBJ1-5
TGTGCCAGCAGTATACGACAGGGGCTTTTCTCCTACGAGCAGTACTTC	CASSIRQGLFSYEQYF	-	TRBD1	TRBV28	TRBJ2-7
TGTGCCAGCAGCTTAGGGTGGGCGGATGAGCAGTTCTTC	CASSLGWADEQFF	-	-	TRBV7-6	TRBJ2-1
TGTGCCAGCAGTGGAGGGAACCTAAACACTGAAGCTTTCTTT	CASSGGNLNTEAFF	few	-	TRBV6-1	TRBJ1-1
TGTGCCAGCAGTATTCGGACAGGGGGTTCCTATCAGCCCCAGCATTTT	CASSIRTGGSYQPQHF	-	TRBD1	TRBV28	TRBJ1-5
TGTGCCAGCAGTCAAACCCATACAGGGAACACTGAAGCTTTCTTT	CASSQTHTGNTEAFF	-	-	TRBV2	TRBJ1-1
TGCGCCAGCAGCCAACTAGACGGGGGCCGAAACACCATATATTTT	CASSQLDGGRNTIYF	-	-	TRBV4-1	TRBJ1-3
TGTGCCAGCAGCCAAGATAAAGCCAGCCAAGAGACCCAGTACTTC	CASSQDKASQETQYF	-	-	TRBV4-2	TRBJ2-5
TGTGCCAGCAGCCCTAGGGGGTTCCCAAACACCGGGGAGCTGTTTTTT	CASSPRGFPNTGELFF	-	-	TRBV9	TRBJ2-2
TGTGCCAGCAGCCCTGGACTAGCTGGCGAGCAGTACTTC	CASSPGLAGEQYF	-	TRBD2	TRBV9	TRBJ2-7
TGTGCCAGCAGCGTAGGGGTGATGGGGTCCTACACCTTC	CASSVGVMGSYTF	-	-	TRBV9	TRBJ1-2
TGTGCCCCCGGTCTCACCAGCGGGTGCACAGATACGCAGTATTTT	CAPGLTSGCTDTQYF	-	-	TRBV30	TRBJ2-3
TGTGCCAGCAGCTTAGTTTCGGGTCCTCCTTCACCCCTCCACTTT	CASSLVSGPPSPLHF	few	-	TRBV7-2	TRBJ1-6
TGTGCCAGCGAGGACAGGGGGACGGCAGCAGATACGCAGTATTTT	CASEDRGTAADTQYF	-	TRBD1	TRBV5-6	TRBJ2-3
TGTGCCAGCAGTTTAGGACAGGGGGCGTATGGGGCCAACGTCCTGACTTTC	CASSLGQGAYGANVLTF	-	TRBD1	TRBV28	TRBJ2-6
TGTGCCAGCAGTTCGGCTCTCAACTCCTACGAGCAGTACTTC	CASSSALNSYEQYF	few	-	TRBV27	TRBJ2-7
TGTGCCAGCAGTTACTCCCCTGGCTCCTACGAGCAGTACTTC	CASSYSPGSYEQYF	-	-	TRBV6-5	TRBJ2-7
TGTGCCTGGAGTTTAGGGATTTCAGATACGCAGTATTTT	CAWSLGISDTQYF	-	-	TRBV30	TRBJ2-3
TGTGCCAGCAGTTATGGGGGGCACCAGCCCCAGCATTTT	CASSYGGHQPQHF	-	-	TRBV6-5	TRBJ1-5
TGTGCCAGCAGTTACTCGACAGACGGCTACACCTTC	CASSYSTDGYTF	-	-	TRBV6-6	TRBJ1-2
TGTGCCAGCAGCGGCCCCCAGGGCGCAGGAGATACGCAGTATTTT	CASSGPQGAGDTQYF	-	-	TRBV7-6	TRBJ2-3
TGTGCCTGTCGGCCCGGCAGGGCCTTTTCGAGCACTGAAGCTTTCTTT	CACRPGRAFSSTEAFF	-	-	TRBV30	TRBJ1-1
TGCGCCAGCAGTTTTTCGGACCTTTACGAGCAGTACTTC	CASSFSDLYEQYF	-	-	TRBV10-2	TRBJ2-7
TGTGCCTGCGGCCCAGGGGTCTATGGCTACACCTTC	CACGPGVYGYTF	-	-	TRBV30	TRBJ1-2
TGTGCCAGCAGCGGAACAGGGCAAAATGGCTACACCTTC	CASSGTGQNGYTF	-	-	TRBV2	TRBJ1-2
TGTGCCTGGAGCGCCATGAGCATCGCGAACACCGGGGAGCTGTTTTTT	CAWSAMSIANTGELFF	-	-	TRBV30	TRBJ2-2
TGTGCCAGCAGTGAGCCCGGACAGGGGAGCACTGAAGCTTTCTTT	CASSEPGQGSTEAFF	few	TRBD1	TRBV25-1	TRBJ1-1
TGTGCCAGCAGGATGACTAGCGGGGGCTACGAGCAGTACTTC	CASRMTSGGYEQYF	-	TRBD2	TRBV2	TRBJ2-7
TGCGCCAGCAGCTGGGGAGATAAGGGTCTCTATGACTACACCTTC	CASSWGDKGLYDYTF	-	-	TRBV5-1	TRBJ1-2
TGTGCCAGCAGCCAAGATCAGGGAGGACTAGCGGGAGTACGCAATGAGCAGTTCTTC	CASSQDQGGLAGVRNEQFF	-	TRBD2	TRBV4-2	TRBJ2-1
TGTGCCAGCAGTTACGTGGGGGGGGCCGGGGAGACCCAGTACTTC	CASSYVGGAGETQYF	-	-	TRBV6-5	TRBJ2-5
TGTGCCAGCAGTCTTGGCAGTCTTGACTACGAGCAGTACTTC	CASSLGSLDYEQYF	few	-	TRBV6-5	TRBJ2-7
TGTGCCTGGGGGGACCAATTCTACGAGCAGTACTTC	CAWGDQFYEQYF	-	-	TRBV30	TRBJ2-7
TGCGCCAGCAGTCAATCGGGCAGGGGGAGAAATTCACCCCTCCACTTT	CASSQSGRGRNSPLHF	-	TRBD1	TRBV23-1	TRBJ1-6
TGTGCCAGCAAGCAGCGGGATAACACCGGGGAGCTGTTTTTT	CASKQRDNTGELFF	-	TRBD2	TRBV2	TRBJ2-2
TGTGCCAGCAAGGGACAGGCGAACACTGAAGCTTTCTTT	CASKGQANTEAFF	-	TRBD1	TRBV6-4	TRBJ1-1
TGTGCCAGCAGTTACTCGGCAGCCAGGAGCTCCTACGAGCAGTACTTC	CASSYSAARSSYEQYF	-	-	TRBV6-5	TRBJ2-7
TGTGCCAGCAGCTTCCTAGGTAACACCATATATTTT	CASSFLGNTIYF	few	-	TRBV7-9	TRBJ1-3
TGCGCCAGCAGCTCAGGACAGGCCTCCTACGAGCAGTACTTC	CASSSGQASYEQYF	-	TRBD1	TRBV5-1	TRBJ2-7
TGTGCCAGCAGGAGAACGGAGGGAGACGGCTACACCTTC	CASRRTEGDGYTF	few	-	TRBV6-4	TRBJ1-2
TGCGCCAGCAGCCTCTTCGACAATATGAACACTGAAGCTTTCTTT	CASSLFDNMNTEAFF	-	-	TRBV5-1	TRBJ1-1
TGTGCCAGCAGTTTACATGCGGCAGATAGCAATCAGCCCCAGCATTTT	CASSLHAADSNQPQHF	-	-	TRBV28	TRBJ1-5
TGTGCCAGCAGCATTGGAGGGTTCTTAAGTGAGCAGTTCTTC	CASSIGGFLSEQFF	-	-	TRBV7-9	TRBJ2-1
TGTGCCAGCAGTTACTTAGAGGGGGGGGAGCAGTACTTC	CASSYLEGGEQYF	once	-	TRBV6-5	TRBJ2-7
TGTGCCTGGAGTGTACTAGGAGGGGAAAGGGCCTACGAGCAGTACTTC	CAWSVLGGERAYEQYF	-	-	TRBV30	TRBJ2-7
TGTGCCAGCAGTTTCATCAATCAGCCCCAGCATTTT	CASSFINQPQHF	-	-	TRBV28	TRBJ1-5
TGCAGCGTTGTCGAAGCGGGAGGGGAGACCCAGTACTTC	CSVVEAGGETQYF	few	TRBD2	TRBV29-1	TRBJ2-5
TGTGCCAGCAGCTTGAGGGTGGACAACTACGAGCAGTACTTC	CASSLRVDNYEQYF	few	-	TRBV5-6	TRBJ2-7
TGTGCCAGCAGTGGGGGATTTTACGAGCAGTACTTC	CASSGGFYEQYF	-	-	TRBV28	TRBJ2-7
TGTGCCAGAGGGGACAGCTATAATTCACCCCTCCACTTT	CARGDSYNSPLHF	few	TRBD1	TRBV9	TRBJ1-6
TGTGCCAGCAGGAATGGGGCAGGTGGGGGCTACGAGCAGTACTTC	CASRNGAGGGYEQYF	few	-	TRBV2	TRBJ2-7
TGTGCCAGCGAGGGGGGCAATGAGCAGTTCTTC	CASEGGNEQFF	-	-	TRBV11-1	TRBJ2-1
TGCGCCAGCAGCCAAGAAGCAGCTGTGGGCTACGAGCAGTACTTC	CASSQEAAVGYEQYF	-	-	TRBV4-1	TRBJ2-7
TGCGCCAGCAGCTTGGGCCCTTATCAGCCCCAGCATTTT	CASSLGPYQPQHF	-	-	TRBV5-1	TRBJ1-5
TGTGCCAGCAGCACGACAGGCGATGAAAAACTGTTTTTT	CASSTTGDEKLFF	few	-	TRBV5-6	TRBJ1-4
TGTGCCTGGAGGTGGGGAGTTAAAGAGTTCTTC	CAWRWGVKEFF	-	-	TRBV30	TRBJ2-1
TGCAGTGCTAGAGGGGATTCTGAAGCTTTCTTT	CSARGDSEAFF	-	-	TRBV20-1	TRBJ1-1